This record covers a single T cell receptor (beta chain). The source of the sample is a study of blood T cell repertoires in COVID-19. For the study at large: Samples representing acute and convalescent COVID-19 were sourced from the United States, Italy and Spain. In each case, the material was cDNA or gDNA derived from T cells, B-cell-depleted T cells, or PBMCs.

This CDR3 spans 13 amino acids. The ends were cut back, 6 bases at V and 0 bases at J, with 9 bases in the middle. The germline gives CDR1 SGDLS, CDR2 YYNGEE. Under the authors' procedure: Scientists estimated how many nucleated cells there were by amplifying reference gene primers. Method: immunoSEQ multiplex PCR; TCRdb's copy keeps in-frame clones and lacks some. The V and J calls and clone size are taken from that table; D and trimming were inferred from the DNA. This sample has 97,000 or so clones, with 70% to 90% found just once. The V and J genes are TRBV9 and TRBJ1-1, with D unclear. The specimen was peripheral blood. The TCR originated in a man aged 50 to 59 with active COVID-19. The chain's CDR3 is CASKGEVNTEAFF. CDR3 coding DNA: TGTGCCAGCAAGGGAGAGGTGAACACTGAAGCTTTCTTT.